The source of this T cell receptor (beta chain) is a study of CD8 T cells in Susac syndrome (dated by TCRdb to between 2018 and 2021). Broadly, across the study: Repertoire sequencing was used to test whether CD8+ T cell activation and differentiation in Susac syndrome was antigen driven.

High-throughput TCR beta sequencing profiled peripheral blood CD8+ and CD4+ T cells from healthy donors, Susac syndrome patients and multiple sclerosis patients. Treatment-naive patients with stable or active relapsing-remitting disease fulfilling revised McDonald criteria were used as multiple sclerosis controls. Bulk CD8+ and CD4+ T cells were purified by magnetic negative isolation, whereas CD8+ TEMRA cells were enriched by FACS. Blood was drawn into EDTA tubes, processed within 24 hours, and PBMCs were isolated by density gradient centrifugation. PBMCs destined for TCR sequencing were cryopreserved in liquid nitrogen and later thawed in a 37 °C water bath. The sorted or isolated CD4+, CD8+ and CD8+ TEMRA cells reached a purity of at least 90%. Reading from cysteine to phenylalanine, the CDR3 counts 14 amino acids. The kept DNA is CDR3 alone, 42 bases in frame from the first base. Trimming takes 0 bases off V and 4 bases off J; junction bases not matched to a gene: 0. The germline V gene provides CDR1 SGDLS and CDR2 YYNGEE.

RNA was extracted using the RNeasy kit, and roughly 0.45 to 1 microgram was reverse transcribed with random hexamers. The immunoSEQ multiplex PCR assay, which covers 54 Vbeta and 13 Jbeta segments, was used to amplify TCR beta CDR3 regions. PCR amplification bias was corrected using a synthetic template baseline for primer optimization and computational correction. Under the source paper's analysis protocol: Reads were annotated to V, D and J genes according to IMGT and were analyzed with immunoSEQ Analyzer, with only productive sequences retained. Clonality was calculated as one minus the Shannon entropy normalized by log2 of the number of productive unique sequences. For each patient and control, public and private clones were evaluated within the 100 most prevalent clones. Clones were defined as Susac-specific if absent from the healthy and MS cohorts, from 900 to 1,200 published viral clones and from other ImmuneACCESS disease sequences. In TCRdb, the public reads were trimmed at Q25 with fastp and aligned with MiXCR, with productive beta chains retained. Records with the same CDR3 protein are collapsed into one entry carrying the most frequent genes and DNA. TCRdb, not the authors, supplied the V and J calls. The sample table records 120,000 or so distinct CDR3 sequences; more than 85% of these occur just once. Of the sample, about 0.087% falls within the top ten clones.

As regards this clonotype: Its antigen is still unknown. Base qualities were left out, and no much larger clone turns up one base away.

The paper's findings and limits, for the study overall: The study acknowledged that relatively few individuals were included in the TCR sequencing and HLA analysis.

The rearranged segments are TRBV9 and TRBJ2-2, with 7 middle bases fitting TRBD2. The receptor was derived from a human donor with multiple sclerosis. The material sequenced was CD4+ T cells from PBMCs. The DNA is TGTGCCAGCAGCGTAGCGGGAGGCACCGGGGAGCTGTTTTTT. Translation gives CASSVAGGTGELFF.